Presented here are 22 T cell receptor beta chains from one specimen sequenced in a study of vaccination effects on CD4 cells after COVID-19. Generated by immunoSEQ multiplex PCR, the TCRdb table keeps only in-frame clones and is missing some. Found here are tens of thousands of clones, around 75% of them singletons; the top ten hold 5% to 7.5%. Following an approximately 9-day culture, CD4+ T cells were purified. PCR-confirmed SARS-CoV-2 infection occurred in the person between March and December 2020. Either the BNT162b2 or mRNA-1273 vaccine was given to participants in two doses. The antigens of these receptors remain unknown. The sequencing used CD4+ T cells from PBMCs cultured without peptide, collected after COVID-19 vaccination. Every receptor here comes from a human donor who had a prior SARS-CoV-2 infection.

A remark on this clone: The sample has other DNA sequences that encode this CDR3 too. The chain couples TRBV7-9 to TRBJ2-4; a weak D match, TRBD2 (6 bases). V lost 1 base and J 1 base, leaving 8 bases between the germline ends. Germline CDR1 SEHNR, CDR2 FQNEAQ (reference sequence). The CDR3 is 15 amino acids. This chain's CDR3 is CASSLVGGAKNIQYF. CDR3 in DNA: TGTGCCAGCAGCTTAGTGGGGGGTGCCAAAAACATTCAGTACTTC.

This clone appeared a single time. The gene calls are TRBV3-1 (or the pseudogene TRBV3-2) and TRBJ2-5; TRBD2 matches at 11 bases. With V trimmed by 4 bases and J by 5 bases, 3 bases remained unmatched. Germline V CDR1 and CDR2: LGHDT, YNNKEL (reference sequence). The CDR3 totals 14 residues. In DNA form, the CDR3 reads TGTGCCAGCAGCCCTAGCGGGAGGCCCGAGACCCAGTACTTC. Its protein is CASSPSGRPETQYF.

V gene TRBV4-1 combines with J gene TRBJ1-1; the match to TRBD1 covers 7 bases. V lost 1 base, J lost 7 bases, and 12 bases stayed unmatched. CDR1 is MGHRA and CDR2 is YSYEKL in the germline V gene. This CDR3 region has 16 residues. The CDR3 reads CASSQVGQAYLREAFF. CDR3 nucleotide sequence: TGCGCCAGCAGCCAAGTTGGACAGGCGTACCTTCGTGAAGCTTTCTTT.

The chain has TRBV10-3 and TRBJ2-6, with D possibly matching TRBD2 (5 bases). Germline CDR1 is ENHRY and CDR2 is SYGVKD. V lost 2 bases and J 4 bases, leaving 15 bases between the germline ends. This CDR3 comprises 17 residues. The CDR3 nucleotides read TGTGCCATCAGTGAGACGGGGAGATCCCCCGGGGCCAACGTCCTGACTTTC. Protein product: CAISETGRSPGANVLTF.

The rearrangement uses TRBV19 and TRBJ2-2; D is perhaps TRBD2 (6 bases). The CDR3 covers 15 residues. Trimming cost V 5 bases and J 6 bases, with 16 bases left between them. Per germline, CDR1 LNHDA and CDR2 SQIVND (reference sequence). In nucleotides, the CDR3 is TGTGCCAGTAGTGTGGAGGGAAACCCCTCCGGGGAGCTGTTTTTT. Its protein product is CASSVEGNPSGELFF.

The J gene is TRBJ1-1, the V gene TRBV7-9; D gene ambiguous. Germline values: CDR1 SEHNR, CDR2 FQNEAQ (reference sequence). CDR3 size: 11 residues. Between the trimmed V and J ends, which lost 4 bases and 4 bases, there was a span of 4 bases. In nucleotides, the CDR3 is TGTGCCAGCAGCTCCTTCACTGAAGCTTTCTTT. Its translation is CASSSFTEAFF.

The chain combines TRBV6-1 with TRBJ1-2; TRBD1 might be the D (5 bases). Germline V gives CDR1 MNHNS, CDR2 SASEGT. Trimming removed 2 bases at V and 2 bases at J, with 9 bases between. This CDR3 comprises 14 residues. This CDR3 is CASSESGGNYGYTF. CDR3 DNA sequence: TGTGCCAGCAGTGAATCCGGGGGAAACTATGGCTACACCTTC.

The rearrangement joins TRBV27 to TRBJ2-3, with 15 bases lining up with TRBD2. Germline V gene lookup returns CDR1 MNHEY and CDR2 SMNVEV (reference sequence). This CDR3 has 16 amino acids. The J segment lost 2 bases and the V segment lost 8 bases, leaving 5 bases of the junction unmatched. The CDR3 reads CASRRTSGGVTDTQYF. The CDR3, as DNA: TGTGCCAGCCGACGGACTAGCGGGGGGGTCACAGATACGCAGTATTTT.

This chain uses TRBV10-2 with TRBJ2-5; weak D call: TRBD1 (6 bases). The CDR3 is 14 residues long. Germline assignment: CDR1 WSHSY and CDR2 SAAADI. Trimming cost V 6 bases and J 5 bases, with 16 bases left between them. CDR3 in DNA: TGCGCCAGCAGGACGAACAGGGCCGGGGAGACCCAGTACTTC. It translates to CASRTNRAGETQYF.

The rearrangement links TRBV18 to TRBJ2-3, with 8 bases identical to TRBD2. Germline CDR1 and CDR2: KGHSH and LQKENI. Losses at the gene ends were 1 base for V and 6 bases for J; bases not matched to a gene: 12. The CDR3 runs to 17 residues. Written as DNA, the CDR3 is TGTGCCAGCTCACCACGGGCGGTAGCGGGGTTTCTGGATACGCAGTATTTT. Encoded protein: CASSPRAVAGFLDTQYF.

This CDR3 reads CATSRDRGVSRGNEKLFF. The CDR3 DNA follows: TGTGCCACCAGCAGAGATAGAGGTGTCTCTCGGGGTAATGAAAAACTGTTTTTT. The chain couples TRBV15 to TRBJ1-4; D unresolved. Germline V CDR1 and CDR2: LNHNV, YYDKDF (reference sequence). This CDR3 contains 18 residues. Trimming removed 0 bases from V and 4 bases from J, with 18 bases in between.

The gene calls are TRBV14 and TRBJ2-3, with 10 bases identical to TRBD2. V lost 9 bases, J lost 4 bases, and 7 bases stayed unmatched. CDR1 and CDR2 (germline): SGHDN, FVKESK. CDR3 length: 14 residues. The CDR3, as DNA: TGTGCCAGATGTAAGCGGGAGGGCTCAGATACGCAGTATTTT. Its protein is CARCKREGSDTQYF.

DNA for the CDR3: TGTGCCAGCGCGGACAGGGGGCACGAGCAGTACTTC. Its protein product is CASADRGHEQYF. The chain has TRBV12-3 or TRBV12-4 and TRBJ2-7; 11 nucleotides agree with TRBD1. This CDR3 has 12 residues. V trimming: 8 bases; J trimming: 5 bases; junction bases outside the gene matches: 2.

Turning to this clone: The sample has other DNA sequences that encode this CDR3 too. This chain connects TRBV30 to TRBJ1-3; no clear D. CDR1 is GTSNPN, CDR2 SVGIG, per germline (reference sequence). This CDR3 spans 13 amino acids. V was shortened by 0 bases and J by 5 bases, with 8 bases between the two germline ends. The CDR3 DNA reads as TGTGCCTGGAGTGTCTCAGGACGAAACACCATATATTTT. Translated: CAWSVSGRNTIYF.

This clone turned up a few times. The rearrangement uses TRBV29-1 and TRBJ2-2, with 9 nucleotides matching TRBD1. With 4 bases clipped from V and 6 bases from J, the junction kept 9 bases outside the gene matches. Germline V gene lookup returns CDR1 SQVTM and CDR2 ANQGSEA. The CDR3 loop spans 15 amino acids. CDR3 sequence (DNA): TGCAGCGTTGCCTCACAGGGGGCGTATGCCGGGGAGCTGTTTTTT. It translates to CSVASQGAYAGELFF.

The chain is built from TRBV6-5 and TRBJ2-7, with D possibly TRBD1 on 6 matching bases. The CDR3 is 13 residues long. Trimming shortened V by 7 bases and J by 2 bases, and 12 bases separated the two germline ends. Germline-derived CDR1 and CDR2 are MNHEY and SVGAGI. The CDR3 loop reads CASKDSGAYEQYF. CDR3 in DNA: TGTGCCAGCAAGGACTCAGGGGCCTACGAGCAGTACTTC.

This clone appeared a few times. The chain combines TRBV2 with TRBJ1-5, with 8 nucleotides matching TRBD1. CDR1 is SNHLY, CDR2 FYNNEI, per germline. The CDR3 spans 17 residues. The J segment lost 7 bases and the V segment lost 2 bases, leaving 13 bases of the junction unmatched. CDR3 in amino acids: CASSETLDRVSVQPQHF. The CDR3 DNA sequence: TGTGCCAGCAGTGAAACCCTGGACAGGGTGTCTGTGCAGCCCCAGCATTTT.

The rearrangement uses TRBV4-2 and TRBJ2-7, with 8 bases aligning to TRBD2. Looked up from germline, CDR1 is LGHNA and CDR2 is YNFKEQ. The V segment lost 5 bases and the J segment 3 bases; nucleotides outside the gene matches: 3. The CDR3 contains 13 residues. The CDR3 DNA reads TGTGCCAGCAGCATTAGCGGGAACTACGAGCAGTACTTC. This encodes CASSISGNYEQYF.

This chain joins TRBV5-4 and TRBJ1-6, with 12 bases fitting TRBD1. Germline lookup yields CDR1 SGHNT and CDR2 YYREEE (reference sequence). The CDR3 is 15 residues long. Trimming removed 3 bases from V and 9 bases from J; junction bases left unmatched: 4. The CDR3 loop reads CASSWGDRGPSPLHF. Written as DNA, the CDR3 is TGTGCCAGCAGCTGGGGGGACAGGGGGCCTTCACCCCTCCACTTT.

The chain employs TRBV3-1 (or the pseudogene TRBV3-2) and TRBJ1-6; D is uncertain. V lost 2 bases, J lost 9 bases, and 5 bases lay in between. The CDR3 length is 12 residues. Per germline, CDR1 LGHDT and CDR2 YNNKEL (reference sequence). The CDR3 sequence is CASSQISSPLHF. CDR3 nucleotide sequence: TGTGCCAGCAGCCAAATTTCTTCACCCCTCCACTTT.

The chain links TRBV10-1 to TRBJ2-7, with 8 nucleotides matching TRBD1. This CDR3 region has 17 residues. Germline loops: CDR1 WNHNN, CDR2 SYGVQD (reference sequence). The trim removed 5 bases at V and 2 bases at J, leaving 14 bases unmatched. CDR3 in DNA: TGCGCCAGCAGTCGAAGGGGAAGGGACAGGAGTCCCTACGAGCAGTACTTC. Encoded protein: CASSRRGRDRSPYEQYF.

V is TRBV2 and J is TRBJ1-1; no reliable D call. This CDR3 is 13 amino acids long. Between the trimmed V and J ends, which lost 5 bases and 1 base, there was a span of 8 bases. From germline, CDR1 is SNHLY and CDR2 FYNNEI. The CDR3 loop reads CASSSGANTEAFF. The CDR3 DNA reads TGTGCCAGCAGTTCCGGAGCGAACACTGAAGCTTTCTTT.